Listed below are T cell receptor beta chains from one sample, sequenced in a study of vaccination and CD4 T cells after COVID-19. Antigens for these TCRs are unknown. TCRdb re-called the PCR reads with MiXCR, one entry per CDR3 protein. This table holds about 18,000 distinct CDR3 sequences, approximately 51% found once. Sequenced input: CD4+ T cells from blood, cultured in vitro. These receptors were obtained from a human donor who had recovered from COVID-19. Both conserved end residues are part of each CDR3. The order of the fields is clone size, V gene, J gene, D gene, CDR3 protein, CDR3 DNA. A D gene is named only where the DNA matches it firmly. Size values are once, few and many counts, or a class for expanded clones, and some rows have none.

few	TRBV7-2	TRBJ2-7	NA	CASSRLPYEQYF	TGTGCCAGCAGCCGGCTCCCCTACGAGCAGTACTTC
NA	TRBV20-1	TRBJ2-3	NA	CSARRGTSTDTQYF	TGCAGTGCTAGAAGGGGAACTAGCACAGATACGCAGTATTTT
NA	TRBV5-5	TRBJ2-7	NA	CASSLLRGAFAYEQYF	TGTGCCAGCAGCCTTTTGCGTGGTGCTTTTGCCTACGAGCAGTACTTC
few	TRBV7-2	TRBJ2-7	NA	CASSLDIRQTYEQYF	TGTGCCAGCAGCTTAGACATACGACAGACCTACGAGCAGTACTTC
NA	TRBV5-1	TRBJ1-1	NA	CASSLDLNTEAFF	TGCGCCAGCAGCTTGGACTTGAACACTGAAGCTTTCTTT
few	TRBV7-3	TRBJ1-6	NA	CASSVSGRSNSPLHF	TGTGCCAGCAGCGTTTCCGGGAGATCGAATTCACCCCTCCACTTT
NA	TRBV2	TRBJ2-5	NA	CASSDYGAETQYF	TGTGCCAGCAGTGACTATGGGGCAGAGACCCAGTACTTC
NA	TRBV30	TRBJ2-2	NA	CAWKPLSDTGELFF	TGTGCCTGGAAGCCCTTAAGTGACACCGGGGAGCTGTTTTTT
few	TRBV6-5	TRBJ2-7	NA	CASSYSRGQNYEQYF	TGTGCCAGCAGTTACTCGAGGGGACAAAACTACGAGCAGTACTTC
NA	TRBV7-9	TRBJ2-7	NA	CASSSRRHGSSYEQYF	TGTGCCAGCAGCTCCAGACGACATGGGAGTTCCTACGAGCAGTACTTC
few	TRBV27	TRBJ1-4	TRBD1	CASSAGGFEKLFF	TGTGCCAGCAGCGCAGGGGGTTTCGAAAAACTGTTTTTT
NA	TRBV7-3	TRBJ1-1	NA	CASSRGRDYEAFF	TGTGCCAGCAGTCGTGGGAGGGACTATGAAGCTTTCTTT
few	TRBV2	TRBJ1-5	NA	CASSERRDNQPQHF	TGTGCCAGCAGTGAGAGGAGGGACAATCAGCCCCAGCATTTT
few	TRBV7-3	TRBJ2-2	TRBD2	CASSLVVAGGGTGELFF	TGTGCCAGCAGCTTAGTAGTGGCGGGAGGAGGAACCGGGGAGCTGTTTTTT
NA	TRBV2	TRBJ2-3	TRBD1	CASSVRQGGTDTQYF	TGTGCCAGCAGTGTTAGACAGGGTGGCACAGATACGCAGTATTTT
NA	TRBV7-3	TRBJ2-1	TRBD1	CASSLQTGDEQFF	TGTGCCAGCAGCTTACAGACAGGGGATGAGCAGTTCTTC
few	TRBV7-8	TRBJ1-1	NA	CASSLMEAVTEAFF	TGTGCCAGCAGCTTAATGGAGGCGGTAACTGAAGCTTTCTTT
NA	TRBV28	TRBJ2-3	TRBD2	CASVSGRALTDTQYF	TGTGCCAGCGTCAGCGGGAGGGCCCTCACAGATACGCAGTATTTT
once	TRBV30	TRBJ2-3	TRBD2	CAWSVMGLATDTQYF	TGTGCCTGGAGTGTAATGGGACTAGCAACAGATACGCAGTATTTT
NA	TRBV20-1	TRBJ1-4	NA	CSTSEPQGYGEKLFF	TGCAGTACTAGCGAACCTCAGGGCTACGGTGAAAAACTGTTTTTT
few	TRBV11-2	TRBJ1-5	TRBD1	CASSSGTGRPQHF	TGTGCCAGCAGCAGTGGGACAGGGCGGCCCCAGCATTTT
once	TRBV28	TRBJ1-2	NA	CASTRVGGLYGYTF	TGTGCCAGCACCCGAGTAGGGGGTCTCTATGGCTACACCTTC
NA	TRBV7-9	TRBJ2-3	NA	CASSPKWRVTDTQYF	TGTGCCAGCAGCCCAAAGTGGAGGGTTACAGATACGCAGTATTTT
few	TRBV9	TRBJ2-7	NA	CASSVTPETYEQYF	TGTGCCAGCAGCGTAACTCCTGAGACCTACGAGCAGTACTTC
NA	TRBV5-1	TRBJ1-1	NA	CASSVFDRTEAFF	TGCGCCAGCAGCGTCTTTGACAGAACTGAAGCTTTCTTT
NA	TRBV6-2/TRBV6-3	TRBJ2-6	NA	CASFSFSGANVLTF	TGTGCCAGCTTTAGTTTCTCTGGGGCCAACGTCCTGACTTTC
NA	TRBV12-3/TRBV12-4	TRBJ1-1	NA	CASSWGTRGEAFF	TGTGCCAGCAGTTGGGGGACCAGGGGTGAAGCTTTCTTT
NA	TRBV27	TRBJ1-5	NA	CASSLQGGAQHF	TGTGCCAGCAGTTTGCAGGGCGGGGCCCAGCATTTT
NA	TRBV30	TRBJ1-1	NA	CAWSRGGQRGTEAFF	TGTGCCTGGAGTAGAGGGGGACAACGTGGCACTGAAGCTTTCTTT
few	TRBV28	TRBJ1-2	TRBD1	CASLPGTVSYGYTF	TGTGCCAGCTTGCCCGGGACAGTGAGCTATGGCTACACCTTC
few	TRBV20-1	TRBJ2-1	NA	CSAPLYNEQFF	TGCAGTGCTCCATTGTACAATGAGCAGTTCTTC
few	TRBV27	TRBJ1-2	NA	CASSSPRGGQLYGYTF	TGTGCCAGCAGTTCGCCACGGGGGGGGCAACTGTATGGCTACACCTTC
NA	TRBV12-3/TRBV12-4	TRBJ2-7	TRBD2	CASSVGLAGEGEQYF	TGTGCCAGCAGTGTTGGACTAGCGGGAGAAGGTGAGCAGTACTTC
NA	TRBV2	TRBJ2-5	TRBD2	CASRGTSGRPQETQYF	TGTGCCAGCAGGGGGACTAGCGGGAGACCCCAAGAGACCCAGTACTTC
NA	TRBV27	TRBJ1-6	TRBD1	CASSLSAGGPSPLHF	TGTGCCAGCAGTTTATCGGCAGGGGGCCCATCACCCCTCCACTTT
NA	TRBV30	TRBJ1-1	NA	CAWGSSNTEAFF	TGTGCCTGGGGTTCATCGAACACTGAAGCTTTCTTT
NA	TRBV7-9	TRBJ2-7	NA	CASSLVGGRSSYEQYF	TGTGCCAGCAGCTTAGTAGGAGGGCGGAGCTCCTACGAGCAGTACTTC
NA	TRBV6-1	TRBJ1-5	NA	CASSERTARGLGQPQHF	TGTGCCAGCAGTGAACGTACCGCCAGGGGATTAGGTCAGCCCCAGCATTTT
NA	TRBV7-3	TRBJ2-6	NA	CASSSFPGTLFGANVLTF	TGTGCCAGCAGCTCCTTCCCGGGGACACTATTTGGGGCCAACGTCCTGACTTTC
NA	TRBV7-2	TRBJ1-2	NA	CASSFGQRNYGYTF	TGTGCCAGCAGCTTCGGACAGCGCAACTATGGCTACACCTTC
NA	TRBV6-1	TRBJ1-3	TRBD1	CASRQGVEDTIYF	TGTGCCAGCAGACAGGGGGTCGAAGACACCATATATTTT
NA	TRBV27	TRBJ1-5	NA	CASSSGTFSNQPQHF	TGTGCCAGCAGTTCTGGGACATTTAGCAATCAGCCCCAGCATTTT
few	TRBV27	TRBJ1-2	NA	CASRRGGSQLNYGYTF	TGTGCCAGCAGACGGGGGGGCAGTCAACTAAACTATGGCTACACCTTC